This is a list of T cell receptor beta chains from one sample in a study of blood T cell repertoires in COVID-19. Sequencing was performed with immunoSEQ multiplex PCR; in TCRdb, only in-frame clones are kept and a portion is missing. The top ten hold around 25% of the sample, which has approximately 190,000 clones, around 86% seen once. What was sequenced was PBMCs or T cells enriched from blood (not recorded which). Receptors originate from a woman in her thirties or forties in a cohort exposed to, infected with or recovered from COVID-19 (not recorded which). CDR3s leave out the opening cysteine and the closing phenylalanine or tryptophan.

11 | TRBJ2-1 | TRBV10-3 | AINSGPYNEQF
12 | TRBJ2-3 | TRBV6-5 | ASSNRASTDTQY
12 | TRBJ1-5 | TRBV9 | ASSSGQGHQPQH
10 | TRBJ1-2 | TRBV7-9 | ASSPPRGGYT
10 | TRBJ2-7 | TRBV25-1 | ASRGTGYEQY
11 | TRBJ1-1 | TRBV4-1 | ASSQARYTEAF
14 | TRBJ2-3 | TRBV6-5 | ASSYGPSGSTDTQY
13 | TRBJ2-3 | TRBV9 | ASSPSGGDTDTQY
10 | TRBJ1-5 | TRBV2 | ASKEGNQPQH
17 | TRBJ2-3 | TRBV15 | ATSKEGATISGGTDTQY
11 | TRBJ2-1 | TRBV5-4 | ASRTSGGHEQF
16 | TRBJ2-7 | TRBV11-3 | ASSRRDREGLSGYEQY
13 | TRBJ2-2 | TRBV11-2 | ASSFLATNTGELF
11 | TRBJ1-2 | TRBV28 | ATKRSGGYGYT
13 | TRBJ2-1 | TRBV28 | ASRPYAGGYNEQF
14 | TRBJ2-4 | TRBV7-9 | ASSLRQGAWRNIQY
13 | TRBJ1-2 | TRBV10-3 | AISAGQGAAYGYT
13 | TRBJ2-1 | TRBV5-1 | ASSLSPGNYNEQF
12 | TRBJ1-1 | TRBV6-1 | ASSDGYTGNEAF
13 | TRBJ1-1 | TRBV18 | ASSPLGQGRSEAF
15 | TRBJ2-5 | TRBV3-1/TRBV3-2 | ASSHHRLAGGGGDQY
12 | TRBJ1-1 | TRBV18 | ASSYRTGNTEAF
9 | TRBJ1-2 | TRBV28 | ATSEGGGYT
9 | TRBJ2-5 | TRBV15 | ATLGGETQY
12 | TRBJ2-7 | TRBV24-1 | ATSASDNLYEQY
12 | TRBJ2-1 | TRBV19 | ASSILQAHNEQF
16 | TRBJ2-2 | TRBV5-5 | ASSLYPRTSGRRGELF
15 | TRBJ2-1 | TRBV13 | ASSLGQGGGSYNEQF
13 | TRBJ1-4 | TRBV2 | ASRVKLATNEKLF
13 | TRBJ1-5 | TRBV24-1 | APEVKGFGNQPQH